One sample yielded the 27 T cell receptor beta chains listed below, sequenced in a study of control samples from healthy donors and cancer patients. Sequencing used immunoSEQ multiplex PCR; TCRdb keeps in-frame clones, though not all of them. The sample has about 82,000 clones, 70% to 90% seen once. Input material: blood. The receptors derive from a man in his fifties or sixties in good health.

V and J are TRBV7-6 and TRBJ1-6; D is possibly TRBD1 (6 bases). V gave up 6 bases and J gave up 9 bases, with 15 bases separating them. The CDR3 contains 14 residues. CDR1 and CDR2 (germline): SGHVS, FNYEAQ. CDR3 coding DNA: TGTGCCAGCAGTGTTGGGGGGCCTTCTTCACCCCTCCACTTT. Its translation: CASSVGGPSSPLHF.

V and J are TRBV18 and TRBJ1-5; TRBD1 matches at 10 bases. The CDR3 extends over 16 amino acids. Germline trimming cut 5 bases from V and 6 bases from J; bases unmatched to any gene: 10. The germline gives CDR1 KGHSH, CDR2 LQKENI. CDR3 in amino acids: CASSGSTGGLTQPQHF. The CDR3, as DNA: TGTGCCAGCTCAGGATCGACAGGGGGCTTGACTCAGCCCCAGCATTTT.

This chain joins TRBV6-4 and TRBJ1-2; D is possibly TRBD1 (6 bases). Germline V gene lookup returns CDR1 MRHNA and CDR2 SNTAGT. This CDR3 contains 14 residues. V dropped 3 bases and J dropped 6 bases, with 14 bases sitting between them. The CDR3 DNA reads TGTGCCAGCAGTGAACTTGCGGGGGCTAATGGCTACACCTTC. It yields the protein CASSELAGANGYTF.

The CDR3: CASSQVELAGGFGETQYF. CDR3 coding DNA: TGTGCCAGCAGCCAAGTTGAACTAGCGGGGGGCTTCGGAGAGACCCAGTACTTC. This chain joins TRBV3-1 (or the pseudogene TRBV3-2) and TRBJ2-5, with TRBD2 matching 12 bases. Germline assignment: CDR1 LGHDT and CDR2 YNNKEL (reference sequence). This CDR3 has 18 amino acids. V lost 1 base, J lost 4 bases, and 10 bases stayed unmatched.

The gene calls are TRBV4-2 and TRBJ1-3; no clear D gene. The CDR3 sequence is 16 residues long. The germline V and J ends were trimmed by 0 bases and 0 bases, with 9 bases remaining between them. CDR1 is LGHNA, CDR2 YNFKEQ, per germline. This chain's CDR3 is CASSQDGSISGNTIYF. DNA of the CDR3: TGTGCCAGCAGCCAAGATGGGAGTATCTCTGGAAACACCATATATTTT.

The V gene is TRBV7-9, the J gene TRBJ1-1, with D tentatively TRBD1 (6 bases). The CDR3 covers 17 residues. Germline assignment: CDR1 SEHNR and CDR2 FQNEAQ (reference sequence). V lost 0 bases to trimming and J lost 0 bases, with 14 bases between them. The CDR3 loop reads CASSLAVRGPMNTEAFF. The CDR3 region has the DNA TGTGCCAGCAGCTTAGCCGTCAGGGGACCCATGAACACTGAAGCTTTCTTT.

This chain connects TRBV15 to TRBJ1-2; D is unclear. The ends were cut back, 1 base at V and 8 bases at J, with 14 bases in the middle. Per the germline V gene, CDR1 is LNHNV and CDR2 is YYDKDF (reference sequence). The CDR3 is 14 amino acids. The CDR3, as DNA: TGTGCCACCAGCAGAGGGGAGGGTGTTTTGGGCTACACCTTC. Residues: CATSRGEGVLGYTF.

This rearrangement joins TRBV12-3 or TRBV12-4 to TRBJ2-1; D possibly corresponds to TRBD2 (6 bases). This CDR3 comprises 13 residues. V was pared by 3 bases and J by 8 bases, with 11 bases between. The CDR3 here is CASSFPGDYEQFF. The CDR3 DNA sequence: TGTGCCAGCAGTTTTCCGGGGGACTATGAGCAGTTCTTC.

The chain carries TRBV6-5 and TRBJ1-2; D unclear. Trimming shortened V by 3 bases and J by 1 base, and 6 bases separated the two germline ends. CDR3 length: 13 residues. Germline CDR1 MNHEY, CDR2 SVGAGI. CDR3: CASSYGVNYGYTF. DNA for the CDR3: TGTGCCAGCAGTTATGGGGTTAACTATGGCTACACCTTC.

The chain carries TRBV7-6 and TRBJ2-2; possible D gene TRBD1, 6 bases. This CDR3 has 15 amino acids. Trimming removed 5 bases at V and 7 bases at J, with 17 bases between. Germline V CDR1 and CDR2: SGHVS, FNYEAQ. CDR3 sequence reads: CASSPLLRGGGELFF. In DNA form, the CDR3 reads TGTGCCAGCAGCCCCCTCCTCAGGGGTGGCGGGGAGCTGTTTTTT.

The gene calls are TRBV7-2 and TRBJ2-3, with D tentatively TRBD2 (6 bases). The V and J ends lost 1 base and 0 bases respectively, with 8 bases between them. There are 15 residues in the CDR3. Germline CDR1 is SGHTA and CDR2 is FQGNSA. The CDR3 bases are TGTGCCAGCAGCTTAGAGGCGGGGAGCACAGATACGCAGTATTTT. Protein product: CASSLEAGSTDTQYF.

The CDR3 reads CSASLGGSTDTQYF. The CDR3 DNA follows: TGCAGTGCTAGTTTGGGGGGTAGCACAGATACGCAGTATTTT. The chain combines TRBV20-1 with TRBJ2-3, with TRBD2 as a possible D gene (6 bases). The germline gives CDR1 DFQATT, CDR2 SNEGSKA (reference sequence). V was cut by 3 bases and J by 0 bases, with 10 bases left in between. The CDR3 spans 14 residues.

This chain joins TRBV30 and TRBJ2-3, with TRBD2 identical over 10 bases. J was trimmed by 1 base and V by 2 bases; bases with no gene match: 3. In germline, CDR1 is GTSNPN, CDR2 SVGIG (reference sequence). CDR3 length equals 15 residues. The CDR3 bases are TGTGCCTGGAGTTTGCTAGCGGGGGGCACAGATACGCAGTATTTT. This encodes CAWSLLAGGTDTQYF.

The V and J genes are TRBV5-1 and TRBJ2-1; the D gene is possibly TRBD2 (6 bases). This CDR3 comprises 13 residues. V lost 2 bases, J lost 7 bases, and 10 bases lay in between. Germline lookup yields CDR1 SGHRS and CDR2 YFSETQ. The chain's CDR3 is CASSFGGVNEQFF. The CDR3 DNA sequence: TGCGCCAGCAGCTTCGGGGGTGTGAATGAGCAGTTCTTC.

The rearrangement uses TRBV6-5 and TRBJ2-7; TRBD1 is a possible D gene (5 bases). Trimming stripped 2 bases from V and 0 bases from J, with 8 bases between. Germline CDR1 and CDR2: MNHEY and SVGAGI. CDR3 length equals 14 residues. The DNA for the CDR3 is TGTGCCAGCAGTTACCAAGACAGCTCCTACGAGCAGTACTTC. It is translated as CASSYQDSSYEQYF.

This rearrangement joins TRBV5-6 to TRBJ1-4, with D possibly matching TRBD1 (5 bases). Trimming pared 4 bases from V and 11 bases from J, leaving 15 bases between. The CDR3 runs to 13 residues. Germline CDR1 and CDR2: SGHDT and YYEEEE. The CDR3: CASSPPGGRKLFF. The CDR3 DNA is TGTGCCAGCAGCCCTCCGGGGGGGAGGAAACTGTTTTTT.

This chain connects TRBV2 to TRBJ1-1, with TRBD1 identical over 7 bases. Looked up from germline, CDR1 is SNHLY and CDR2 is FYNNEI. V gave up 8 bases and J gave up 0 bases; unmatched junction bases: 6. The CDR3 covers 14 residues. CDR3 DNA: TGTGCCAGCTGGCCGGGACAGCTGAACACTGAAGCTTTCTTT. Amino acids: CASWPGQLNTEAFF.

The gene calls are TRBV4-2 and TRBJ2-1; the D gene is possibly TRBD1 (6 bases). This CDR3 is 16 amino acids long. CDR1 is LGHNA, CDR2 YNFKEQ, per germline. The V end lost 3 bases, the J end lost 2 bases, and 14 bases lay between the germline ends. CDR3 in amino acids: CASSHRDRPPYNEQFF. The DNA for the CDR3 is TGTGCCAGCAGCCACCGAGACAGGCCACCCTACAATGAGCAGTTCTTC.

CDR3 sequence: CASSYSLREKLFF. As DNA, the CDR3 is TGTGCCAGCAGTTACTCTCTTCGGGAAAAACTGTTTTTT. This chain connects TRBV6-5 to TRBJ1-4; no firm D call. This CDR3 contains 13 residues. Per germline, CDR1 MNHEY and CDR2 SVGAGI. V shed 0 bases and J shed 8 bases, with 7 bases lying between them.

Notes on this clone: The sample holds other DNA sequences that translate to the same CDR3. This chain joins TRBV7-9 and TRBJ1-2, with 7 bases matching TRBD1. Per germline, CDR1 SEHNR and CDR2 FQNEAQ (reference sequence). The V gene end was trimmed by 7 bases and the J gene end by 8 bases; junction bases not matched to a gene: 10. The CDR3 spans 13 residues. The CDR3 reads CASTPGGVGGYTF. The CDR3 DNA reads as TGTGCCAGCACCCCAGGGGGGGTCGGCGGCTACACCTTC. Supplemented by reference TRBV7-9 and TRBJ1-2, the full variable domain reads DTGVSQNPRHKITKRGQNVTFRCDPISEHNRLYWYRQTLGQGPEFLTYFQNEAQLEKSRLLSDRFSAERPKGSFSTLEIQRTEQGDSAMYLCASTPGGVGGYTFGSGTRLTVV.

This sequence joins TRBV12-5 and TRBJ1-5; D is ambiguous. This CDR3 contains 13 residues. Deletions cut 5 bases from V and 6 bases from J, with 11 bases between. The germline CDR1 and CDR2 sequences are LGHNT and FRNRAP. In DNA, the CDR3 is TGTGCTAGTGGTCTCCACCAGAGTCAGCCCCAGCATTTT. It translates to CASGLHQSQPQHF. The variable domain in full, with the rest retrieved from reference TRBV12-5 and TRBJ1-5, is DARVTQTPRHKVTEMGQEVTMRCQPILGHNTVFWYRQTMMQGLELLAYFRNRAPLDDSGMPKDRFSAEMPDATLATLKIQPSEPRDSAVYFCASGLHQSQPQHFGDGTRLSIL.

The chain couples TRBV9 to TRBJ2-2; TRBD1 agrees at 8 bases. Germline values: CDR1 SGDLS, CDR2 YYNGEE. The ends lost 1 base at V and 3 bases at J; junction bases unmatched: 8. The CDR3 is 17 amino acids. CDR3 in DNA: TGTGCCAGCAGCGTAACGTCGACAGGGGCGCACACCGGGGAGCTGTTTTTT. It codes for CASSVTSTGAHTGELFF.

The rearrangement joins TRBV7-9 to TRBJ1-1, with TRBD1 as a possible D gene (5 bases). The CDR3 is made up of 17 amino acids. CDR1 and CDR2 (germline): SEHNR, FQNEAQ (reference sequence). The V end was cut by 1 base, the J end by 1 base, with 16 bases between. CDR3 nucleotide sequence: TGTGCCAGCAGCTTAGAGGTATGGGGGAACGGGAACACTGAAGCTTTCTTT. Amino acid sequence: CASSLEVWGNGNTEAFF.

This clone was observed once. The chain couples TRBV4-2 to TRBJ2-3; 8 bases agree with TRBD2. CDR3 length: 18 residues. Losses at the gene ends were 1 base for V and 0 bases for J; bases not matched to a gene: 9. Germline CDR1 and CDR2: LGHNA and YNFKEQ. The CDR3 is CASSQAHRAGESTDTQYF. CDR3 nucleotide sequence: TGTGCCAGCAGCCAAGCCCATAGAGCGGGGGAGAGCACAGATACGCAGTATTTT.

CDR3 loop: CASSGWEVGKNTEAFF. CDR3 nucleotide sequence: TGTGCCAGCAGCGGTTGGGAGGTGGGGAAGAACACTGAAGCTTTCTTT. The chain carries TRBV9 and TRBJ1-1, with D unresolved. CDR3 length equals 16 residues. With 3 bases removed from V and 1 base from J, the gap between germline ends came to 16 bases. The germline V gene has CDR1 SGDLS and CDR2 YYNGEE.

V and J are TRBV10-3 and TRBJ2-1; D gene ambiguous. V shed 11 bases and J shed 5 bases, with 25 bases lying between them. Per the germline V gene, CDR1 is ENHRY and CDR2 is SYGVKD. The CDR3 is 16 amino acids. CDR3 DNA: TGTGCCTCACGATGGGAATCGGGCCTTACCAACAATGAGCAGTTCTTC. Translated, it gives CASRWESGLTNNEQFF.

A remark on this clone: An end of the junction does not agree with germline; a read error may underlie this. CDR3 in amino acids: CASSNSARHTGELFF. Here the CDR3 DNA reads TGTGCCAGCAGTAACTCTGCCCGACACACCGGGGAGCTGTTTTTT. The rearrangement links TRBV6-5 to TRBJ2-2; D is ambiguous. Germline V gene lookup returns CDR1 MNHEY and CDR2 SVGAGI. CDR3 length equals 15 residues.